This T cell receptor beta chain stems from a study of regulatory T cells in long-lasting Graves disease. Regarding the study as a whole: Persistent patients shared more public clonotypes (approximately 2,800) than new patients (just under 1,000).

The table lists this clonotype with a few counts. Its cognate antigen is unknown. With a much larger clone just one base away, this may be a read error. Time point given: newly diagnosed GD, antithyroid drugs for less than 3 months. The TCR library used RNA extracted from PBMCs. Patients met American Thyroid Association criteria for Graves' disease. The patients included were those that came from an endocrinology department in Xi'an, China. According to the study, TCR beta libraries were built with iRepertoire HTBI primers and CDR3-region Arm-PCR. TCRdb re-called the multiplex PCR reads through MiXCR, storing one row per CDR3 protein. The sample has around 400,000 distinct CDR3 sequences; around 16% are singletons. The sequence was collected from a female donor with Graves disease. The material was peripheral blood mononuclear cells (PBMCs), obtained at new diagnosis, from a patient treated with antithyroid drugs.

The CDR3 bases are TGTGCCAGGAGCCTAAGTAACAAGCAGTACTTC. This encodes CARSLSNKQYF. This sequence joins TRBV28 and TRBJ2-7; no reliable D call. CDR1 and CDR2 from the germline V gene are MDHEN and SYDVKM. Trimming left V 9 bases short and J 8 bases short, with 14 bases between. CDR3 size: 11 residues.